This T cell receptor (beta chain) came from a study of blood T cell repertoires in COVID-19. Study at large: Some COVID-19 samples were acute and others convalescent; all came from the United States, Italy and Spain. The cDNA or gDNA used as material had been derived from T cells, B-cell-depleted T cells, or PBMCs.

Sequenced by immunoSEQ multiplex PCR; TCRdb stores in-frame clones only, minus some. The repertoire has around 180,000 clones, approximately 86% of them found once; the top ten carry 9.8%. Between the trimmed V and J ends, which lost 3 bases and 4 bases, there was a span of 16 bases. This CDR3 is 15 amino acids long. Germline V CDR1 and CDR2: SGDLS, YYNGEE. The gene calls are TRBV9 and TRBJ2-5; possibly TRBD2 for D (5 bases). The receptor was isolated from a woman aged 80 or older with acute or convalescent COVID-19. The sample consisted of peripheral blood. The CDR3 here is CASSAGFRGGETQYF. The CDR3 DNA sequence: TGTGCCAGCAGCGCGGGATTTCGAGGCGGAGAGACCCAGTACTTC.